A single sample is the source of the 17 T cell receptor beta chains below, sequenced in a study of T cells in Graves' hyperthyroidism and ophthalmopathy. Amplification yielded TCR beta CDR3 regions, with RNA transcripts as the source. Initially, a first-round RT-PCR of the TCR CDR3 employed the HTBI primer set. TCRdb analysed the multiplex PCR reads with MiXCR anew, one entry per CDR3 protein. The sample has 550,000 to 800,000 distinct CDR3 sequences; 16% are singletons. The sequenced sample was blood. These TCRs come from a man aged 18 to 35 with Graves' hyperthyroidism.

This clonotype was detected a few times. This rearrangement joins TRBV6-1 to TRBJ2-7, with D maybe TRBD2 (5 bases). V lost 5 bases and J 7 bases, leaving 18 bases between the germline ends. The germline V gene has CDR1 MNHNS and CDR2 SASEGT. The CDR3 has 14 residues. The chain's CDR3 is CASSPLLKRGEQYF. CDR3 in DNA: TGTGCCAGCAGTCCCCTGTTAAAGCGAGGGGAGCAGTACTTC.

This clonotype was counted at least ten times. The chain recombines TRBV2 with TRBJ1-2; D might be TRBD1 (5 bases). Between the trimmed V and J ends, which lost 3 bases and 3 bases, there was a span of 11 bases. There are 14 residues in the CDR3. CDR1 is SNHLY and CDR2 is FYNNEI in the germline V gene. CDR3 nucleotide sequence: TGTGCCAGCAGTGATGGAGAGGGGTACTATGGCTACACCTTC. This codes for CASSDGEGYYGYTF.

This clonotype was counted only a few times. The rearrangement links TRBV10-3 to TRBJ1-1, with D hard to call. V dropped 4 bases and J dropped 7 bases, with 7 bases sitting between them. The CDR3 runs to 11 residues. CDR1 is ENHRY, CDR2 SYGVKD, per germline. CDR3 coding DNA: TGTGCCATCAGTGCAGCGGGTGAAGCTTTCTTT. Translating it yields CAISAAGEAFF.

This chain joins TRBV14 and TRBJ1-1, with 11 bases that match TRBD1. There are 15 residues in the CDR3. Trimming took 4 bases from V and 5 from J; bases not matched to a gene: 6. CDR1 is SGHDN, CDR2 FVKESK, per germline. As DNA, the CDR3 is TGTGCCAGCAGCCCGCGGACAGGGGGCAGGACTGAAGCTTTCTTT. It yields the protein CASSPRTGGRTEAFF.

This clonotype was observed many times. The rearrangement links TRBV24-1 to TRBJ2-6; 14 bases are a match to TRBD2. Germline V gene sequence: CDR1 KGHDR, CDR2 SFDVKD. The CDR3 has 20 residues. J was trimmed by 4 bases and V by 4 bases; bases with no gene match: 11. The chain's CDR3 is CATSDPDGLAGGPGANVLTF. In DNA, the CDR3 is TGTGCCACCAGTGACCCCGATGGACTAGCGGGAGGACCAGGGGCCAACGTCCTGACTTTC.

This clonotype was counted many times. The V call is TRBV28, the J call TRBJ2-7; D call uncertain. Germline values: CDR1 MDHEN, CDR2 SYDVKM. This CDR3 is built from 14 residues. The V end was cut by 4 bases, the J end by 0 bases, with 10 bases between. The DNA for the CDR3 is TGTGCCAGCAGTTCCCGGACCAGCTCCTACGAGCAGTACTTC. Amino acid sequence: CASSSRTSSYEQYF.

At least ten counts were recorded for this clonotype. The V and J genes are TRBV12-3 or TRBV12-4 and TRBJ2-5; possible D gene TRBD1, 7 bases. This CDR3 has 18 amino acids. The V gene lost 6 bases and the J gene lost 2 bases, with 25 bases spanning the gap. The DNA for the CDR3 is TGTGCCAGCAGCTTCGTCGGAGGGGGCGTTAGCGGTCAAGAGACCCAGTACTTC. This gives the protein CASSFVGGGVSGQETQYF.

This clonotype was detected ten times or more. V usage is TRBV6-2 or TRBV6-3 and J usage is TRBJ2-7; D is perhaps TRBD1 or TRBD2 (6 bases each). Germline V CDR1 and CDR2: MNHEY, SVGEGT. CDR3 length equals 13 residues. The V and J ends lost 4 bases and 4 bases respectively, with 11 bases between them. CDR3 in amino acids: CASSFEGGYEQYF. The CDR3 DNA is TGTGCCAGCAGTTTTGAGGGGGGATACGAGCAGTACTTC.

In regard to this clonotype: A junction end diverges from the germline sequence, so it may reflect a read error. The chain couples TRBV11-2 to TRBJ2-6, with 7 bases lining up with TRBD1. Germline V gene sequence: CDR1 SGHAT, CDR2 FQNNGV. The CDR3 consists of 16 residues. This chain's CDR3 is CASSLGYGKGANVPTF. The CDR3 region has the DNA TGTGCCAGCAGCTTAGGGTATGGGAAGGGGGCCAACGTCCCGACTTTC.

The rearrangement links TRBV4-1 to TRBJ2-1; D remains unclear. Looked up from germline, CDR1 is MGHRA and CDR2 is YSYEKL. The CDR3 is 13 amino acids. The ends were cut back, 1 base at V and 10 bases at J, with 11 bases in the middle. The DNA for the CDR3 is TGCGCCAGCAGCCAAGGTAGGGTGAGGGAGCAGTTCTTC. Its protein is CASSQGRVREQFF.

This clonotype was seen only a few times. This sequence joins TRBV19 and TRBJ2-3; TRBD2 aligns across 10 bases. This CDR3 region has 15 residues. Trimming at V came to 8 bases and at J to 2 bases, leaving 7 bases not matched to a gene. Germline values: CDR1 LNHDA, CDR2 SQIVND (reference sequence). The CDR3 coding sequence is TGTGCCAGTTCCCCGGGACTAGCGACCACAGATACGCAGTATTTT. Protein: CASSPGLATTDTQYF.

A few counts support this clonotype. This rearrangement joins TRBV5-1 to TRBJ2-2; 7 bases align to TRBD2. Germline V gene sequence: CDR1 SGHRS, CDR2 YFSETQ. Trimming took 5 bases from V and 0 from J; bases not matched to a gene: 7. This CDR3 region has 16 residues. CDR3: CASRSSGGPNTGELFF. The CDR3 DNA follows: TGCGCCAGCAGATCTAGCGGCGGGCCGAACACCGGGGAGCTGTTTTTT. Combining the CDR3 with reference TRBV5-1 and TRBJ2-2 gives the whole variable domain KAGVTQTPRYLIKTRGQQVTLSCSPISGHRSVSWYQQTPGQGLQFLFEYFSETQRNKGNFPGRFSGRQFSNSRSEMNVSTLELGDSALYLCASRSSGGPNTGELFFGEGSRLTVL.

This clonotype was found many times. The rearrangement uses TRBV20-1 and TRBJ1-1; no reliable D call. V lost 8 bases to trimming and J lost 2 bases, with 12 bases between them. Germline values: CDR1 DFQATT, CDR2 SNEGSKA (reference sequence). The CDR3 has 12 residues. The CDR3 sequence: CSSKAGNTEAFF. The CDR3, as DNA: TGCAGTTCAAAGGCAGGTAACACTGAAGCTTTCTTT.

This clonotype was found many times. The chain joins TRBV2 to TRBJ1-5, with 7 positions matching TRBD1. CDR1 is SNHLY, CDR2 FYNNEI, per germline. The CDR3 spans 14 residues. The V gene end was trimmed by 4 bases and the J gene end by 6 bases; junction bases not matched to a gene: 6. This chain's CDR3 is CASSVEGAAQPQHF. CDR3 sequence (DNA): TGTGCCAGCAGTGTGGAGGGGGCAGCTCAGCCCCAGCATTTT.

This clonotype came up many times. The chain is built from TRBV29-1 and TRBJ1-1; D not certain. Looked up from germline, CDR1 is SQVTM and CDR2 is ANQGSEA. V lost 2 bases to trimming and J lost 1 base, with 11 bases between them. The CDR3 has 14 residues. CDR3 protein: CSVEYRAPNTEAFF. In nucleotides, the CDR3 is TGCAGCGTTGAATACCGGGCGCCGAACACTGAAGCTTTCTTT.

There are many counts of this clonotype. V usage is TRBV30 and J usage is TRBJ2-2; D call uncertain. Trimming removed 1 base from V and 7 bases from J, with 4 bases in between. The CDR3 runs 11 residues. Germline CDR1 and CDR2: GTSNPN and SVGIG (reference sequence). CDR3 nucleotide sequence: TGTGCCTGGAGTGATGTCGGGGAGCTGTTTTTT. Amino acid sequence: CAWSDVGELFF. Combining the CDR3 with reference TRBV30 and TRBJ2-2 gives the whole variable domain SQTIHQWPATLVQPVGSPLSLECTVEGTSNPNLYWYRQAAGRGLQLLFYSVGIGQISSEVPQNLSASRPQDRQFILSSKKLLLSDSGFYLCAWSDVGELFFGEGSRLTVL.

This clonotype was detected only a few times. The V gene is TRBV12-3 or TRBV12-4, the J gene TRBJ1-1, with D possibly TRBD1 on 6 matching bases. Trimming removed 8 bases at V and 5 bases at J, with 18 bases between. This CDR3 region has 14 residues. CDR3 sequence: CASREQGWGTEAFF. The CDR3 DNA is TGTGCCAGCCGCGAACAGGGATGGGGAACTGAAGCTTTCTTT.